The 23 T cell receptor beta chains below all came from one sample that was sequenced in a study of CXCR3-negative and CXCR3-positive naive CD8 T cells. For these receptors, no antigen is known. The study made its TRB cDNA libraries by 5' RACE, adding UMI labels. Reanalyzing the 5' RACE reads, TCRdb keeps one entry per CDR3 protein, without DNA. This sample contains some 140,000 distinct CDR3 sequences. The study, taken as a whole, reports: CXCR3-positive naive cells carried more hydrophobic TRB CDR3s than CXCR3-negative ones.

Sequences were obtained from naive CXCR3+ CD8+ T cells from blood. Noted subset: CD45RO-CCR7+CD27+CD95- naive CD8+ T cells expressing CXCR3 (TNR3+). The receptor set was obtained from a human donor in good health. Some clones in this sample may be carry-over from other donors' samples.

This rearrangement joins TRBV6-6 to TRBJ2-3. This CDR3 is 14 amino acids long. The V gene's germline CDR1 is MNHNY and CDR2 SVGAGI (reference sequence). CDR3 loop: CATLDQQYTDTQYF.

The rearrangement uses TRBV12-3 or TRBV12-4 and TRBJ1-1. The CDR3 consists of 13 residues. The CDR3 loop is CASSLRQVLQAFF.

The V call is TRBV29-1, the J call TRBJ1-1. The CDR3 has 12 amino acids. The germline CDR1 and CDR2 sequences are SQVTM and ANQGSEA. This chain's CDR3 is CSVVGDGTEAFF.

The CDR3 loop reads CASSLGLLGNIQYF. The chain joins TRBV12-3 or TRBV12-4 to TRBJ2-4; the D call from TCRdb, TRBD2, cannot be confirmed without DNA. The CDR3 is 14 amino acids.

V gene TRBV28 combines with J gene TRBJ2-7; TCRdb gives TRBD2 as the D gene, but with no DNA this cannot be confirmed. CDR1 is MDHEN and CDR2 is SYDVKM in the germline V gene. CDR3 length: 16 residues. The CDR3 region is CASSVNIGLPTYEQYF.

The chain carries TRBV20-1 and TRBJ2-7; TCRdb outputs TRBD1, but without DNA this stays unchecked. Looked up from germline, CDR1 is DFQATT and CDR2 is SNEGSKA (reference sequence). This CDR3 has 15 amino acids. The CDR3 sequence is CSARARTGDSYEQYF.

The rearrangement uses TRBV4-1 and TRBJ1-3; TCRdb names TRBD1, which stays unverified in the absence of DNA. The CDR3 has 15 amino acids. Per germline, CDR1 MGHRA and CDR2 YSYEKL. The CDR3 reads CASSLTQGRENTIYF.

The chain employs TRBV9 and TRBJ2-6; TCRdb lists TRBD1, though no DNA is available to test this call. The germline gives CDR1 SGDLS, CDR2 YYNGEE. The CDR3 spans 17 residues. The CDR3 spells CASSVNRGIPGANVLTF.

The rearrangement links TRBV7-2 to TRBJ2-3; checking the TCRdb D call of TRBD2 is not possible without DNA. CDR1 and CDR2 from the germline V gene are SGHTA and FQGNSA. The CDR3 sequence is 17 residues long. CDR3 sequence reads: CASSLEPAGFGTDTQYF.

V gene TRBV28 combines with J gene TRBJ2-5; lacking DNA, the TRBD1 call made by TCRdb goes unchecked. This CDR3 region has 14 residues. Germline lookup yields CDR1 MDHEN and CDR2 SYDVKM. CDR3 in amino acids: CASSFPGTEETQYF.

The CDR3 spells CSARTGTSWETQYF. The genes are TRBV20-1 and TRBJ2-5; TCRdb indicates TRBD1, and absent DNA this call remains unverified. Germline CDR1 DFQATT, CDR2 SNEGSKA (reference sequence). This CDR3 has 14 residues.

The genes are TRBV7-9 and TRBJ2-5. The CDR3 is 12 amino acids. CDR1 is SEHNR and CDR2 is FQNEAQ in the germline V gene (reference sequence). CDR3 in amino acids: CASSRFQETQYF.

This chain joins TRBV29-1 and TRBJ2-1; checking the TCRdb D call of TRBD2 is not possible without DNA. This CDR3 contains 14 residues. Germline-derived CDR1 and CDR2 are SQVTM and ANQGSEA. CDR3: CSVESWREGYEQYF.

The rearrangement links TRBV29-1 to TRBJ2-7; TCRdb selects TRBD1, and the lack of DNA leaves this call unchecked. CDR3 length: 12 residues. Germline V gives CDR1 SQVTM, CDR2 ANQGSEA. CDR3 protein: CSAQGSEYEQYF.

V is TRBV4-3 and J is TRBJ2-7; the TCRdb D gene call, TRBD2, has no DNA to confirm it. The CDR3 sequence is 15 residues long. Germline CDR1 and CDR2: LGHNA and YSLEER. This CDR3 is CASSQAAGGFYEQYF.

This rearrangement joins TRBV2 to TRBJ1-1; TCRdb picks TRBD1, but there is no DNA to check that call. Germline V lookup: CDR1 SNHLY, CDR2 FYNNEI. CDR3 size: 13 residues. CDR3 in amino acids: CASVRGMRSEAFF.

The rearrangement joins TRBV23-1 to TRBJ1-1; lacking DNA, the TRBD1 call made by TCRdb goes unchecked. TRBV23-1 is noted as an ORF with a role that remains uncertain. The CDR3 covers 15 residues. The CDR3 here is CASSQPGQLNTEAFF.

The chain is built from TRBV6-6 and TRBJ2-2; as DNA is missing, the TRBD2 call by TCRdb cannot be tested. The CDR3 consists of 17 residues. The germline gives CDR1 MNHNY, CDR2 SVGAGI (reference sequence). This CDR3 is CASRRETSGSNTGELFF.

The chain joins TRBV4-3 to TRBJ2-1. The CDR3 sequence is 15 residues long. Germline lookup yields CDR1 LGHNA and CDR2 YSLEER. The CDR3 here is CASSHDRESYNEQFF.

The rearrangement uses TRBV24-1 and TRBJ2-7; the TRBD1 assignment by TCRdb is unverifiable without DNA. Germline CDR1 KGHDR, CDR2 SFDVKD. This CDR3 spans 13 amino acids. The CDR3 sequence is CAYPGTGPHEQYF.

The rearrangement joins TRBV24-1 to TRBJ2-1; TCRdb returns TRBD2, unconfirmable since there is no DNA. CDR3 length: 15 amino acids. Looked up from germline, CDR1 is KGHDR and CDR2 is SFDVKD. CDR3 sequence reads: CATSDLGTTFREQFF.

The chain uses TRBV29-1 and TRBJ2-1; checking the TCRdb D call of TRBD2 is not possible without DNA. The germline CDR1 and CDR2 sequences are SQVTM and ANQGSEA. The CDR3 covers 15 residues. The CDR3 sequence is CSVEVLAGGPNEQFF.

V gene TRBV7-9 combines with J gene TRBJ2-5; there is no DNA to check the TCRdb D call of TRBD1. Germline V gene sequence: CDR1 SEHNR, CDR2 FQNEAQ (reference sequence). The CDR3 has 17 residues. CDR3 region: CASSSTQGSGLGETQYF.